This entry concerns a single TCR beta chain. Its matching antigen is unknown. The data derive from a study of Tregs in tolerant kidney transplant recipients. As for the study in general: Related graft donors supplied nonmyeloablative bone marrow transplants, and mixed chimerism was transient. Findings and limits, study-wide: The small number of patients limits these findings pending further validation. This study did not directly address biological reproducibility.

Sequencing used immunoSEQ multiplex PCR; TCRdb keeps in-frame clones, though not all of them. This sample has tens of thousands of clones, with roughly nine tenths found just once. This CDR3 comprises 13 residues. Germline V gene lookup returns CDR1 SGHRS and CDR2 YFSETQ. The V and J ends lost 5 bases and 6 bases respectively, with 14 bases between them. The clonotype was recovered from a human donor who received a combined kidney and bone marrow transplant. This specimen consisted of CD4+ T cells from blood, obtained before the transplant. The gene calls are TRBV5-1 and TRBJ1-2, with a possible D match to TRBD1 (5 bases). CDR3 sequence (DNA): TGCGCCAGCAGTTGGGGCACGGGCGATGGCTACACCTTC. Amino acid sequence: CASSWGTGDGYTF.